The entry below gives a single T cell receptor beta chain sequence along with its context. These data are taken from a study of T-cell reconstitution after alpha-beta-depleted transplantation in children. During its preparation, the TCRbeta library received unique molecular identifiers. A single record per CDR3 protein comes from TCRdb applying MiXCR to the PCR reads. The sample has about 240,000 distinct CDR3 sequences, 9.5% to 15% seen once. CDR3 size: 12 residues. Germline CDR1 and CDR2: GTSNPN and SVGIG (reference sequence). Deletions cut 5 bases from V and 2 bases from J, with 9 bases between. The genes are TRBV30 and TRBJ1-2; unclear D gene. This TCR came from a human donor who donated a stem cell graft to a child with acute lymphoblastic leukemia. Sequences were derived from PBMCs from the stem cell graft donor, sampled from the stem cell graft. The CDR3 sequence: CAWGAVNYGYTF. The CDR3 DNA sequence: TGTGCCTGGGGAGCCGTCAACTATGGCTACACCTTC.